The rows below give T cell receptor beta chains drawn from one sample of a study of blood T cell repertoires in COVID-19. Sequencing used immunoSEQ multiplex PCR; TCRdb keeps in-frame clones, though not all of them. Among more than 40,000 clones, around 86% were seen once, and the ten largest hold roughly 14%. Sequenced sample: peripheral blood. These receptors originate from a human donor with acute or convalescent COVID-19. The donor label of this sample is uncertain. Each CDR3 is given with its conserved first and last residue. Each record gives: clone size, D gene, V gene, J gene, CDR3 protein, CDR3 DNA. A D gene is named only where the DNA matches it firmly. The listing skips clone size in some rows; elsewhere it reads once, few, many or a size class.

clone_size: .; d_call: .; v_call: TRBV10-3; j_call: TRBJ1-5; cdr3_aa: CAISELDRDQPQHF; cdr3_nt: TGTGCCATCAGTGAGTTGGACAGAGATCAGCCCCAGCATTTT
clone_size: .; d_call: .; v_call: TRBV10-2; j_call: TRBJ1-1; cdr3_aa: CASSVQGSTEAFF; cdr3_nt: TGCGCCAGCAGTGTTCAGGGTAGCACTGAAGCTTTCTTT
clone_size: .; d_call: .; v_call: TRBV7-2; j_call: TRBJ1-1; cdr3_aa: CASSLVGGGGPEAFF; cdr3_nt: TGTGCCAGCAGCTTAGTGGGGGGCGGGGGCCCTGAAGCTTTCTTT
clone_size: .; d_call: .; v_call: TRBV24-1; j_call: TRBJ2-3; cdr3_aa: CATSERRDSQPSSTDTQYF; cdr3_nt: TGTGCCACCAGTGAAAGGAGGGACAGTCAGCCCTCTAGCACAGATACGCAGTATTTT
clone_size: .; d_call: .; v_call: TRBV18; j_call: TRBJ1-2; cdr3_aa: CASSPEGLANYGYTF; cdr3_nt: TGTGCCAGCTCACCAGAAGGACTAGCTAACTATGGCTACACCTTC
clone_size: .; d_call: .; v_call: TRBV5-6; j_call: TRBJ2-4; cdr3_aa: CASSLDRGGDIQYF; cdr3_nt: TGTGCCAGCAGCTTGGACAGGGGAGGAGACATTCAGTACTTC
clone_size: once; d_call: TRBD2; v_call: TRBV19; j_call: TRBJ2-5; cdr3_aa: CASSMVVGLAGGPQETQYF; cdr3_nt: TGTGCCAGTAGTATGGTGGTGGGCCTAGCGGGGGGGCCGCAAGAGACCCAGTACTTC
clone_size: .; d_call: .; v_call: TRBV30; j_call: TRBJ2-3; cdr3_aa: CAWSGQSTDTQYF; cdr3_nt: TGTGCCTGGAGTGGGCAGTCCACAGATACGCAGTATTTT
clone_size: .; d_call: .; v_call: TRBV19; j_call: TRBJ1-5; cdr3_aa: CASSFGRNQPQHF; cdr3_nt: TGTGCCAGTAGTTTTGGGCGCAATCAGCCCCAGCATTTT
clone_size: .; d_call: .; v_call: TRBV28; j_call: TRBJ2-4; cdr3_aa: CAHGGALAKNIQYF; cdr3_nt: TGTGCACATGGGGGGGCACTAGCCAAAAACATTCAGTACTTC
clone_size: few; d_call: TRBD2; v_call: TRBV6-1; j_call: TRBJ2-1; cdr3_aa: CASREPTSGGGKSSYNEQFF; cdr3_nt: TGTGCCAGCAGGGAACCGACTAGCGGGGGGGGCAAGAGCTCCTACAATGAGCAGTTCTTC
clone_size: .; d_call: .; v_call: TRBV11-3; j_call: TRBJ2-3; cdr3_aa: CASSLGWGRTQYF; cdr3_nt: TGTGCCAGCAGCTTAGGGTGGGGGCGTACGCAGTATTTT
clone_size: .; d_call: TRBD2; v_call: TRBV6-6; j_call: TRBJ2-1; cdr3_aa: CASSLSPGLAVKNEQFF; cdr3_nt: TGTGCCAGCAGTCTTTCACCGGGACTAGCGGTCAAAAATGAGCAGTTCTTC
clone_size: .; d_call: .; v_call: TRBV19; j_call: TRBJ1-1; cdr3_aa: CASSIAGGTEAFF; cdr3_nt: TGTGCCAGTAGTATTGCGGGAGGGACTGAAGCTTTCTTT
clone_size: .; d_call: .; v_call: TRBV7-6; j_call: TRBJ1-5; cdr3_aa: CASSLFAAGGSNQPQHF; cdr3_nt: TGTGCCAGCAGCTTATTCGCCGCGGGGGGGAGCAATCAGCCCCAGCATTTT
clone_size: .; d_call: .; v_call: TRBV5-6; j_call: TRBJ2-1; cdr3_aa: CASSPGEREQFF; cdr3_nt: TGTGCCAGCAGCCCAGGGGAGCGTGAGCAGTTCTTC
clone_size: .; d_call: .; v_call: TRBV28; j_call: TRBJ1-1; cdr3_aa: CASSSPQEANTEAFF; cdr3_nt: TGTGCCAGCAGCTCCCCTCAGGAGGCGAACACTGAAGCTTTCTTT
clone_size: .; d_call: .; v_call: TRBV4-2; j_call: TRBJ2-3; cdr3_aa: CASSKGLSSGDSTDTQYF; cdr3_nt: TGTGCCAGCAGCAAGGGGTTATCCTCGGGAGATTCGACAGATACGCAGTATTTT
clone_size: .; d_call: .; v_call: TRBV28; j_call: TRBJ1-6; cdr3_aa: CASRDTVGSPLHF; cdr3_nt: TGTGCCAGCAGAGACACCGTCGGTTCACCCCTCCACTTT
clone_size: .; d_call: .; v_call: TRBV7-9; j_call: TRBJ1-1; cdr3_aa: CASSLALEGTEAFF; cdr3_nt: TGTGCCAGCAGCTTAGCTCTGGAGGGGACTGAAGCTTTCTTT
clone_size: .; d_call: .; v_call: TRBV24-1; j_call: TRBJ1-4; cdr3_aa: CATSDSRQGSEKLFF; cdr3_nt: TGTGCCACCAGTGATTCCCGGCAGGGATCTGAAAAACTGTTTTTT
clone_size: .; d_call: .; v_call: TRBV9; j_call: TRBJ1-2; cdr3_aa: CASSGQGLTGGGYTF; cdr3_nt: TGTGCCAGCAGCGGCCAGGGATTGACGGGGGGGGGCTACACCTTC
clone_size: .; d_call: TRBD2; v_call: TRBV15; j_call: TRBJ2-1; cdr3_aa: CATSRGLAEAEQFF; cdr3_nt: TGTGCCACCAGCAGAGGACTAGCGGAAGCTGAGCAGTTCTTC
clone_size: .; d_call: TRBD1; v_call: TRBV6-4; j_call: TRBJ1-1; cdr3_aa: CASTTTGGTEAFF; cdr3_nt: TGTGCCAGCACCACCACAGGGGGGACTGAAGCTTTCTTT
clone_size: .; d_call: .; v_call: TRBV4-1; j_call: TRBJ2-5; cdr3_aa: CASSSPVQTGETQYF; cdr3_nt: TGCGCCAGCAGCTCCCCGGTCCAAACCGGAGAGACCCAGTACTTC
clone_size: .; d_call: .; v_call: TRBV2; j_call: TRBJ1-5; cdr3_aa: CASSGGGVNQPQHF; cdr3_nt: TGTGCCAGCAGTGGGGGGGGAGTCAATCAGCCCCAGCATTTT
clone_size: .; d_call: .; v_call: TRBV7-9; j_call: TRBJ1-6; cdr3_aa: CASSFGQGGSPLHF; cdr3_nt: TGTGCCAGCAGCTTCGGGCAGGGTGGTTCACCCCTCCACTTT
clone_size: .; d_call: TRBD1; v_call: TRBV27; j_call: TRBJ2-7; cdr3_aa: CASSDTGQPRNEQYF; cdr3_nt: TGTGCCTCGTCTGACACGGGACAGCCGAGGAACGAGCAGTACTTC
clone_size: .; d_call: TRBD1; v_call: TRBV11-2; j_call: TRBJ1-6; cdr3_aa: CASSETGGVSSSPLHF; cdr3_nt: TGTGCCAGCAGCGAAACAGGGGGCGTAAGTAGTTCACCCCTCCACTTT
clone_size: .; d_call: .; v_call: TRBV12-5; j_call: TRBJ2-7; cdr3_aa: CASGSPRDKRSYEQYF; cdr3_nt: TGTGCTAGTGGTTCCCCCCGGGACAAGAGGTCCTACGAGCAGTACTTC
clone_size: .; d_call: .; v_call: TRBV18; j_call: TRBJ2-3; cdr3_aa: CASSGREITDTQYF; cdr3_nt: TGTGCCAGCTCAGGCCGGGAGATCACAGATACGCAGTATTTT
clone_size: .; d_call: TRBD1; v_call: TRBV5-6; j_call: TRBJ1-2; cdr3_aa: CASSVGQVYGYTF; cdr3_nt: TGTGCCAGCAGCGTAGGACAGGTCTATGGCTACACCTTC
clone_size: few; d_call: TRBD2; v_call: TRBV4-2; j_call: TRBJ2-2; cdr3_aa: CASRPTSGNTGELFF; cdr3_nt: TGTGCCAGCAGACCGACTAGCGGAAACACCGGGGAGCTGTTTTTT
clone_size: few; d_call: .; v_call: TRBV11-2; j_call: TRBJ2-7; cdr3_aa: CASSLEAVLSEQYF; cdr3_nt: TGTGCCAGCAGCTTGGAAGCGGTTCTCTCCGAGCAGTACTTC
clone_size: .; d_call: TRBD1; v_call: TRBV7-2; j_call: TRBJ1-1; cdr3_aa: CASSFGQGYLNTEAFF; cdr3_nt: TGTGCCAGCAGCTTTGGACAGGGCTACCTGAACACTGAAGCTTTCTTT
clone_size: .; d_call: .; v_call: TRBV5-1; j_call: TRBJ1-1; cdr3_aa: CASYGQLNTEAFF; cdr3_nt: TGCGCCAGCTATGGACAGTTGAACACTGAAGCTTTCTTT
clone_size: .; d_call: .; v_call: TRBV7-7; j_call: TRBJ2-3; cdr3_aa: CASSGGLTPGTDTQYF; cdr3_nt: TGTGCCAGCAGCGGAGGACTGACTCCTGGCACAGATACGCAGTATTTT
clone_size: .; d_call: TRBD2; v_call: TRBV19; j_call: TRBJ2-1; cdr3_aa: CASGGTSGSISPQFF; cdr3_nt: TGTGCCAGTGGGGGGACTAGCGGGAGCATCAGTCCACAGTTCTTC